This T cell receptor beta chain was captured in a study of shared clonotypes between healthy human individuals (TCRdb year 2020). For the study in its entirety: The cohort included a few men and a couple of women between 18 and 49 years of age. For each donor, CD4 naive and CD4 memory were each run on three plates, CD8 naive on two plates, and CD8 memory on one plate. The study deeply sequenced blood TCR repertoires of several healthy adults to estimate repertoire size and the extent of clonotype sharing between individuals. Libraries were prepared and TCR repertoires were sequenced by different laboratories using diverse techniques, in order to increase sequencing depth and limit assay-specific biases. Between about 0.94 and 8.9 billion PBMCs per donor were obtained by leukapheresis. Overall results and qualifications from the work: Because the study included only a small number of donors, the genetic and exposure-history diversity represented was limited. Naive subsets generally had larger estimated clonotype richness than memory subsets. Pairwise subsampling led to the expectation that sequencing depth would affect the degree of clonotype sharing among donors. About 5% of naive CD4, 3% to 4% of naive CD8, roughly 2.4% of memory CD4, and about 0.4% of memory CD8 clonotypes were shared across several donors. Incomplete sequencing was indicated by rarefaction of sorted-subset datasets, despite the large sequencing depth. Only blood was sampled, and tissue TCR repertoires likely differ from those in blood. Higher generation probabilities were observed for clonotypes shared by all four sorted-subset donors than for non-shared clonotypes.

For the CD8 naive samples, CD45RO-negative cells were positively selected for CCR7, yielding a CD45RA+CCR7+ population from which TemRA cells were excluded. The donors were healthy, HIV-negative adults with no recently reported acute infections or vaccinations. Every donor was a Caucasian adult residing in Nashville, Tennessee, USA. Blood was obtained by leukapheresis, after which PBMCs were separated by Ficoll-Histopaque density gradient centrifugation and cryopreserved in liquid nitrogen vapor phase. Analytical flow cytometry was used to check the purity and quantity of each magnetically sorted T cell population. Genomic DNA was isolated from each sorted fraction and quantified by UV absorbance on a Nanodrop 2000c. Counted from cysteine to phenylalanine, this CDR3 has 15 amino acids. The DNA shown is the 45-base CDR3, in frame from base 1. V loses 6 bases, J loses 0 bases, and the germline ends lie 15 bases apart. CDR1 LNHDA and CDR2 SQIVND are derived from the germline V gene (reference sequence).

TCR CDR3 regions were amplified from genomic DNA by multiplex PCR using the deep immunoSEQ assay. Extracted genomic DNA from each cell subset was distributed evenly across all wells of several immunoSEQ 96-well plates, and each plate was treated as a replicate. Each replicate PCR for sorted subsets received around 200 ng genomic DNA, equal to 28,000 or so T cell genomes. Purified libraries were measured with a Qubit 3.0 fluorometer, size-checked on a Bioanalyzer 2100, and measured again with the KAPA Library Quantification kit. Every immunoSEQ 96-well plate was sequenced on a dedicated single-read 150-cycle Illumina NextSeq 550 flow cell. The authors' pipeline ran thus. Because the immunoSEQ output included only junctional sequences and no quality scores, the filtering could not be the same as the filtering used for full-length reads. Sequences were annotated with PyIR, a Python wrapper for IgBLAST v1.9, and V/J genes and CDR3 were assigned using IMGT germline references. Reads with weak V/J assignments (E-value above 1e-6), missing CDR3, stop codons, out-of-frame junctions, or ambiguous translated residues were removed. A V3J clonotype was defined by an identical inferred V gene, J gene, and CDR3 amino acid sequence. Percentage overlap between repertoires was computed as shared unique clonotypes divided by the size of the smaller repertoire. Richness of each repertoire was evaluated using RTK rarefaction, the Chao1 estimator, and Recon v2.1 estimates of unobserved clonotypes. OLGA was used to compute generation probabilities for all TCRbeta clonotypes that the gDNA method yielded from several donors. TCRdb's version of the immuneACCESS table is confined to in-frame rearrangements and falls short of the full clone set. An unresolved V gene accounts for under half of the shortfall where checked; the remainder is of unknown origin. Clone size and the V and J calls come from that table; the DNA yielded D and trimming. The table for this sample lists some 2.1 million clones; 85% to 95% of them were counted only once. The ten largest account for roughly 1% of the sample.

As concerns this clone: No cognate antigen has been identified for it. No much larger clonotype is one base removed from it; base qualities were not supplied.

The chain is made from TRBV19 and TRBJ2-7; TRBD2 is perhaps the D gene, given 6 matching bases. This TCR was sampled from a man younger than 30 in good health. Sequenced sample: naive CD8+ T cells sorted from blood. Sample cell subset or site, as interpreted from the label and publication: CD45RA+CCR7+. CDR3 protein: CASRYRDSGSYEQYF. The bases are TGTGCCAGTAGGTACCGGGACTCCGGCTCCTACGAGCAGTACTTC.